What follows are 10 T cell receptor beta chains derived from one specimen sequenced in a study of blood T cell repertoires in COVID-19. Generated by immunoSEQ multiplex PCR, the TCRdb table keeps only in-frame clones and is missing some. The table includes roughly 240,000 clones, 70% to 85% detected once. Sequencing was performed on peripheral blood. These receptors all stem from a man in his forties who had recovered from COVID-19.

The rearrangement links TRBV30 to TRBJ1-1, with D tentatively TRBD1 (6 bases). The germline CDR1 and CDR2 sequences are GTSNPN and SVGIG (reference sequence). V was clipped by 2 bases and J by 0 bases, with 10 bases between them. There are 14 residues in the CDR3. The CDR3 DNA follows: TGTGCCTGGAGTAGGGGGAGTATGAACACTGAAGCTTTCTTT. It encodes CAWSRGSMNTEAFF.

The chain combines TRBV19 with TRBJ1-2, with TRBD1 matching 8 bases. Germline CDR1 reads LNHDA; CDR2 reads SQIVND (reference sequence). V lost 2 bases to trimming and J lost 2 bases; unmatched junction nucleotides: 7. The CDR3 is 16 residues long. This CDR3 reads CASSISAGGTNYGYTF. CDR3 nucleotide sequence: TGTGCCAGTAGTATATCGGCAGGGGGCACAAACTATGGCTACACCTTC.

The rearrangement joins TRBV7-6 to TRBJ1-3; D not certain. Germline values: CDR1 SGHVS, CDR2 FNYEAQ. This CDR3 is built from 16 residues. Trimming cost V 4 bases and J 0 bases, with 13 bases left between them. The CDR3 region is CASSYEAGSSGNTIYF. CDR3 DNA: TGTGCCAGCAGCTACGAAGCGGGGAGCTCTGGAAACACCATATATTTT.

The chain recombines TRBV19 with TRBJ1-2, with 7 bases lining up with TRBD1. CDR1 and CDR2 (germline): LNHDA, SQIVND (reference sequence). Trimming at V came to 4 bases and at J to 4 bases, leaving 12 bases not matched to a gene. The CDR3 has 16 amino acids. The CDR3 is CASSRGVRTGSYGYTF. The CDR3 DNA is TGTGCCAGTAGTAGGGGGGTCCGGACAGGTAGCTATGGCTACACCTTC.

This chain joins TRBV5-5 and TRBJ1-5, with D tentatively TRBD1 (5 bases). Per germline, CDR1 SGHKS and CDR2 YYEKEE (reference sequence). V was pared by 0 bases and J by 4 bases, with 14 bases between. CDR3 length equals 16 residues. The CDR3 region is CASSLGPGVLNQPQHF. The DNA for the CDR3 is TGTGCCAGCAGCTTGGGCCCGGGGGTTCTGAATCAGCCCCAGCATTTT.

The rearrangement joins TRBV4-1 to TRBJ2-3; 13 nucleotides line up with TRBD2. The CDR3 is 15 residues long. Germline trimming cut 6 bases from V and 6 bases from J; bases unmatched to any gene: 6. Germline-derived CDR1 and CDR2 are MGHRA and YSYEKL. The CDR3 sequence: CASRLGLAGADTQYF. The CDR3 DNA reads as TGCGCCAGCAGACTAGGACTAGCGGGAGCCGATACGCAGTATTTT.

V gene TRBV30 combines with J gene TRBJ1-3; D gene uncertain. Trimming stripped 4 bases from V and 8 bases from J, with 18 bases between. The CDR3 is 14 amino acids. CDR1 GTSNPN and CDR2 SVGIG come from the germline V gene (reference sequence). CDR3 sequence reads: CAWTNDITGYTIYF. CDR3 sequence (DNA): TGTGCCTGGACCAACGACATAACTGGGTACACCATATATTTT.

The chain employs TRBV19 and TRBJ1-1; D is undetermined. The germline gives CDR1 LNHDA, CDR2 SQIVND (reference sequence). V was shortened by 2 bases and J by 0 bases, with 7 bases between the two germline ends. This CDR3 contains 14 residues. CDR3 loop: CASSIQDVNTEAFF. The CDR3 region has the DNA TGTGCCAGTAGTATACAGGATGTGAACACTGAAGCTTTCTTT. The full variable domain, with the rest looked up from reference TRBV19 and TRBJ1-1, is DGGITQSPKYLFRKEGQNVTLSCEQNLNHDAMYWYRQDPGQGLRLIYYSQIVNDFQKGDIAEGYSVSREKKESFPLTVTSAQKNPTAFYLCASSIQDVNTEAFFGQGTRLTVV.

The genes are TRBV3-1 (or the pseudogene TRBV3-2) and TRBJ1-1, with D perhaps matching TRBD1 (5 bases). Germline V gene lookup returns CDR1 LGHDT and CDR2 YNNKEL (reference sequence). Trimming removed 0 bases from V and 5 bases from J, with 16 bases in between. The CDR3 spans 16 residues. The CDR3 loop is CASSQDWGVLGTEAFF. CDR3 bases: TGTGCCAGCAGCCAAGATTGGGGGGTCTTGGGTACTGAAGCTTTCTTT.

This chain connects TRBV7-2 to TRBJ2-3; D gene uncertain. In germline, CDR1 is SGHTA, CDR2 FQGNSA. The CDR3 runs 14 residues. With 1 base removed from V and 3 bases from J, the gap between germline ends came to 8 bases. The CDR3 sequence is CASSLGRLTDTQYF. The DNA for the CDR3 is TGTGCCAGCAGCTTAGGAAGACTGACAGATACGCAGTATTTT.